The 18 T cell receptor beta chains listed next were all sequenced from one sample in a study of early T cells in non-severe SARS-CoV-2 infection. MiXCR, applied by TCRdb to the 5' RACE reads, yields one record per CDR3 protein. This table holds about 49,000 distinct CDR3 sequences, 9% to 15% found once. Material: whole blood, obtained at baseline. The origin of the receptors is an adult who was a healthcare worker with PCR-confirmed SARS-CoV-2 infection or an uninfected control (not recorded which).

This clonotype was detected a few times. The rearrangement joins TRBV4-3 to TRBJ2-5; TRBD2 matches 12 bases. Germline trimming cut 2 bases from V and 5 bases from J; bases unmatched to any gene: 9. Per the germline V gene, CDR1 is LGHNA and CDR2 is YSLEER. This CDR3 comprises 17 residues. Here the CDR3 reads CASSQHLAGGPRETQYF. CDR3 sequence (DNA): TGCGCCAGCAGCCAACACCTAGCGGGAGGGCCCCGGGAGACCCAGTACTTC.

This clonotype was seen only a few times. The rearrangement uses TRBV18 and TRBJ2-5, with 7 bases lining up with TRBD1. CDR1 and CDR2 from the germline V gene are KGHSH and LQKENI. The CDR3 totals 13 residues. V shed 7 bases, J shed 2 bases, and the junction held 4 bases outside the gene matches. Here the CDR3 reads CASFLGQQETQYF. The CDR3, as DNA: TGTGCCAGCTTTCTGGGACAGCAAGAGACCCAGTACTTC.

There are a few counts of this clonotype. The gene calls are TRBV6-1 and TRBJ2-1; tentative D call: TRBD2 (6 bases). The germline V and J ends were trimmed by 6 bases and 5 bases, with 17 bases remaining between them. This CDR3 is 15 amino acids long. Germline V gene lookup returns CDR1 MNHNS and CDR2 SASEGT. Here the CDR3 reads CASRSLSGVNNEQFF. In nucleotides, the CDR3 is TGTGCCAGCAGAAGCCTTAGCGGAGTGAACAATGAGCAGTTCTTC.

This clonotype was detected only a few times. The rearrangement uses TRBV29-1 and TRBJ2-5; D gene uncertain. Trimming pared 6 bases from V and 3 bases from J, leaving 11 bases between. CDR3 length: 12 amino acids. Per the germline V gene, CDR1 is SQVTM and CDR2 is ANQGSEA. The CDR3 nucleotides read TGCAGCGTCCGTTTGCAGGAAGAGACCCAGTACTTC. This gives the protein CSVRLQEETQYF.

V is TRBV24-1 and J is TRBJ2-1, with 9 nucleotides matching TRBD2. Looked up from germline, CDR1 is KGHDR and CDR2 is SFDVKD. Germline trimming cut 2 bases from V and 8 bases from J; bases unmatched to any gene: 12. The CDR3 extends over 17 amino acids. Here the CDR3 reads CATSDSYRAGGDDEQFF. For the CDR3, the DNA is TGTGCCACCAGTGATTCGTACCGGGCGGGAGGGGATGATGAGCAGTTCTTC.

This clonotype was picked up many times. The chain carries TRBV11-2 and TRBJ2-5; D possibly corresponds to TRBD2 (5 bases). Germline assignment: CDR1 SGHAT and CDR2 FQNNGV. Trimming pared 5 bases from V and 2 bases from J, leaving 12 bases between. The CDR3 is made up of 14 amino acids. CDR3 sequence reads: CASSSRGWQETQYF. CDR3 DNA: TGTGCCAGCAGCAGCCGGGGTTGGCAAGAGACCCAGTACTTC.

This clonotype was seen repeatedly, ten times or more. The chain is built from TRBV4-3 and TRBJ1-3; the D is unclear. The CDR3 is 14 amino acids. Germline CDR1 and CDR2: LGHNA and YSLEER. Trimming removed 3 bases at V and 7 bases at J, with 13 bases between. The CDR3 sequence: CASSQDSTANTIYF. CDR3 sequence (DNA): TGCGCCAGCAGCCAGGATTCTACCGCGAACACCATATATTTT.

The chain links TRBV7-6 to TRBJ2-7; 10 positions agree with TRBD2. The CDR3 is 15 amino acids. The germline V gene has CDR1 SGHVS and CDR2 FNYEAQ. V lost 5 bases to trimming and J lost 7 bases; unmatched junction nucleotides: 11. This chain's CDR3 is CASSQAGGPFDEQYF. For the CDR3, the DNA is TGTGCCAGCAGCCAAGCGGGAGGGCCTTTCGATGAGCAGTACTTC.

This clonotype was found many times. The CDR3 nucleotides are TGTGCCAGCAGTTACTTGGCTAGCGGGAGGTTATACAATGAGCAGTTCTTC. This sequence encodes CASSYLASGRLYNEQFF. The rearrangement uses TRBV6-2 or TRBV6-3 and TRBJ2-1; 11 bases line up with TRBD2. The V and J ends lost 1 base and 4 bases, in that order; junction bases with no gene match: 6. The CDR3 is 17 amino acids. Germline V gene data show CDR1 as MNHEY and CDR2 as SVGEGT.

This clonotype occurred a few times. The chain joins TRBV6-5 to TRBJ2-7, with 12 bases that match TRBD1. Germline loops: CDR1 MNHEY, CDR2 SVGAGI. Losses at the gene ends were 4 bases for V and 7 bases for J; bases not matched to a gene: 11. This CDR3 comprises 16 residues. CDR3 amino acids: CASSSPRDRGPLEQYF. As DNA, the CDR3 is TGTGCCAGCAGTTCCCCCCGGGACAGGGGGCCCTTGGAGCAGTACTTC.

This clonotype has only a few counts. The chain employs TRBV6-1 and TRBJ2-1; possibly TRBD2 for D (6 bases). CDR3 length: 16 residues. CDR1 is MNHNS and CDR2 is SASEGT in the germline V gene. The ends were cut back, 2 bases at V and 8 bases at J, with 19 bases in the middle. CDR3 DNA sequence: TGTGCCAGCAGTGAATACCGGAGGGCGGTTTCTCATGAGCAGTTCTTC. This gives the protein CASSEYRRAVSHEQFF.

The chain employs TRBV20-1 and TRBJ2-3, with 14 bases lining up with TRBD2. The trim removed 3 bases at V and 9 bases at J, leaving 8 bases unmatched. Germline lookup yields CDR1 DFQATT and CDR2 SNEGSKA (reference sequence). The CDR3 runs to 15 residues. As DNA, the CDR3 is TGCAGTGCTAGGACTAGCGGGAGGGAAGGGGGAACGCAGTATTTT. Translating gives CSARTSGREGGTQYF.

The table lists this clonotype with a few counts. This rearrangement joins TRBV6-1 to TRBJ2-7; tentative D call: TRBD1 (6 bases). The germline V gene has CDR1 MNHNS and CDR2 SASEGT. The CDR3 totals 14 residues. Trimming cost V 6 bases and J 1 base, with 13 bases left between them. The CDR3 spells CASRPAGVSYEQYF. The CDR3 DNA sequence: TGTGCCAGCAGGCCGGCAGGGGTGTCCTACGAGCAGTACTTC.

In nucleotides, the CDR3 is TGTGCCAGCAGATCGGGGTTCGCGGGAGCCTTGTGGGGCACAGATACGCAGTATTTT. It codes for CASRSGFAGALWGTDTQYF. The V call is TRBV6-6, the J call TRBJ2-3; 7 bases match TRBD2. Trimming removed 6 bases from V and 1 base from J; junction bases left unmatched: 19. CDR1 is MNHNY and CDR2 is SVGAGI in the germline V gene (reference sequence). The CDR3 runs to 19 residues.

This clonotype was detected only a few times. This chain connects TRBV20-1 to TRBJ2-7; the D is unclear. CDR3 length: 11 residues. Germline V gene data show CDR1 as DFQATT and CDR2 as SNEGSKA (reference sequence). V lost 6 bases to trimming and J lost 3 bases, with 9 bases between them. The CDR3 DNA sequence: TGCAGTGCATTGGAAGGCTACGAGCAGTACTTC. Translated, it gives CSALEGYEQYF.

The chain is built from TRBV10-1 and TRBJ2-1; the D is unclear. The V end was cut by 7 bases, the J end by 5 bases, with 12 bases between. CDR3 length: 13 residues. From germline, CDR1 is WNHNN and CDR2 SYGVQD (reference sequence). The CDR3 reads CASTNSFNNEQFF. The CDR3 coding sequence is TGCGCCAGCACCAATAGCTTCAACAATGAGCAGTTCTTC.

V is TRBV6-1 and J is TRBJ1-2; no clear D gene. V shed 11 bases and J shed 4 bases, with 8 bases lying between them. The CDR3 runs to 10 residues. From germline, CDR1 is MNHNS and CDR2 SASEGT. The CDR3 bases are TGTGCCGCCTCGGCCTATGGCTACACCTTC. Amino acid sequence: CAASAYGYTF.

The chain is built from TRBV2 and TRBJ1-2; D ambiguous. The V gene lost 5 bases and the J gene lost 2 bases, with 15 bases spanning the gap. The germline V gene has CDR1 SNHLY and CDR2 FYNNEI. The CDR3 loop spans 15 amino acids. The CDR3 nucleotides read TGTGCCAGCAGTCGGGAGCACCACCCAAACTATGGCTACACCTTC. It specifies CASSREHHPNYGYTF.